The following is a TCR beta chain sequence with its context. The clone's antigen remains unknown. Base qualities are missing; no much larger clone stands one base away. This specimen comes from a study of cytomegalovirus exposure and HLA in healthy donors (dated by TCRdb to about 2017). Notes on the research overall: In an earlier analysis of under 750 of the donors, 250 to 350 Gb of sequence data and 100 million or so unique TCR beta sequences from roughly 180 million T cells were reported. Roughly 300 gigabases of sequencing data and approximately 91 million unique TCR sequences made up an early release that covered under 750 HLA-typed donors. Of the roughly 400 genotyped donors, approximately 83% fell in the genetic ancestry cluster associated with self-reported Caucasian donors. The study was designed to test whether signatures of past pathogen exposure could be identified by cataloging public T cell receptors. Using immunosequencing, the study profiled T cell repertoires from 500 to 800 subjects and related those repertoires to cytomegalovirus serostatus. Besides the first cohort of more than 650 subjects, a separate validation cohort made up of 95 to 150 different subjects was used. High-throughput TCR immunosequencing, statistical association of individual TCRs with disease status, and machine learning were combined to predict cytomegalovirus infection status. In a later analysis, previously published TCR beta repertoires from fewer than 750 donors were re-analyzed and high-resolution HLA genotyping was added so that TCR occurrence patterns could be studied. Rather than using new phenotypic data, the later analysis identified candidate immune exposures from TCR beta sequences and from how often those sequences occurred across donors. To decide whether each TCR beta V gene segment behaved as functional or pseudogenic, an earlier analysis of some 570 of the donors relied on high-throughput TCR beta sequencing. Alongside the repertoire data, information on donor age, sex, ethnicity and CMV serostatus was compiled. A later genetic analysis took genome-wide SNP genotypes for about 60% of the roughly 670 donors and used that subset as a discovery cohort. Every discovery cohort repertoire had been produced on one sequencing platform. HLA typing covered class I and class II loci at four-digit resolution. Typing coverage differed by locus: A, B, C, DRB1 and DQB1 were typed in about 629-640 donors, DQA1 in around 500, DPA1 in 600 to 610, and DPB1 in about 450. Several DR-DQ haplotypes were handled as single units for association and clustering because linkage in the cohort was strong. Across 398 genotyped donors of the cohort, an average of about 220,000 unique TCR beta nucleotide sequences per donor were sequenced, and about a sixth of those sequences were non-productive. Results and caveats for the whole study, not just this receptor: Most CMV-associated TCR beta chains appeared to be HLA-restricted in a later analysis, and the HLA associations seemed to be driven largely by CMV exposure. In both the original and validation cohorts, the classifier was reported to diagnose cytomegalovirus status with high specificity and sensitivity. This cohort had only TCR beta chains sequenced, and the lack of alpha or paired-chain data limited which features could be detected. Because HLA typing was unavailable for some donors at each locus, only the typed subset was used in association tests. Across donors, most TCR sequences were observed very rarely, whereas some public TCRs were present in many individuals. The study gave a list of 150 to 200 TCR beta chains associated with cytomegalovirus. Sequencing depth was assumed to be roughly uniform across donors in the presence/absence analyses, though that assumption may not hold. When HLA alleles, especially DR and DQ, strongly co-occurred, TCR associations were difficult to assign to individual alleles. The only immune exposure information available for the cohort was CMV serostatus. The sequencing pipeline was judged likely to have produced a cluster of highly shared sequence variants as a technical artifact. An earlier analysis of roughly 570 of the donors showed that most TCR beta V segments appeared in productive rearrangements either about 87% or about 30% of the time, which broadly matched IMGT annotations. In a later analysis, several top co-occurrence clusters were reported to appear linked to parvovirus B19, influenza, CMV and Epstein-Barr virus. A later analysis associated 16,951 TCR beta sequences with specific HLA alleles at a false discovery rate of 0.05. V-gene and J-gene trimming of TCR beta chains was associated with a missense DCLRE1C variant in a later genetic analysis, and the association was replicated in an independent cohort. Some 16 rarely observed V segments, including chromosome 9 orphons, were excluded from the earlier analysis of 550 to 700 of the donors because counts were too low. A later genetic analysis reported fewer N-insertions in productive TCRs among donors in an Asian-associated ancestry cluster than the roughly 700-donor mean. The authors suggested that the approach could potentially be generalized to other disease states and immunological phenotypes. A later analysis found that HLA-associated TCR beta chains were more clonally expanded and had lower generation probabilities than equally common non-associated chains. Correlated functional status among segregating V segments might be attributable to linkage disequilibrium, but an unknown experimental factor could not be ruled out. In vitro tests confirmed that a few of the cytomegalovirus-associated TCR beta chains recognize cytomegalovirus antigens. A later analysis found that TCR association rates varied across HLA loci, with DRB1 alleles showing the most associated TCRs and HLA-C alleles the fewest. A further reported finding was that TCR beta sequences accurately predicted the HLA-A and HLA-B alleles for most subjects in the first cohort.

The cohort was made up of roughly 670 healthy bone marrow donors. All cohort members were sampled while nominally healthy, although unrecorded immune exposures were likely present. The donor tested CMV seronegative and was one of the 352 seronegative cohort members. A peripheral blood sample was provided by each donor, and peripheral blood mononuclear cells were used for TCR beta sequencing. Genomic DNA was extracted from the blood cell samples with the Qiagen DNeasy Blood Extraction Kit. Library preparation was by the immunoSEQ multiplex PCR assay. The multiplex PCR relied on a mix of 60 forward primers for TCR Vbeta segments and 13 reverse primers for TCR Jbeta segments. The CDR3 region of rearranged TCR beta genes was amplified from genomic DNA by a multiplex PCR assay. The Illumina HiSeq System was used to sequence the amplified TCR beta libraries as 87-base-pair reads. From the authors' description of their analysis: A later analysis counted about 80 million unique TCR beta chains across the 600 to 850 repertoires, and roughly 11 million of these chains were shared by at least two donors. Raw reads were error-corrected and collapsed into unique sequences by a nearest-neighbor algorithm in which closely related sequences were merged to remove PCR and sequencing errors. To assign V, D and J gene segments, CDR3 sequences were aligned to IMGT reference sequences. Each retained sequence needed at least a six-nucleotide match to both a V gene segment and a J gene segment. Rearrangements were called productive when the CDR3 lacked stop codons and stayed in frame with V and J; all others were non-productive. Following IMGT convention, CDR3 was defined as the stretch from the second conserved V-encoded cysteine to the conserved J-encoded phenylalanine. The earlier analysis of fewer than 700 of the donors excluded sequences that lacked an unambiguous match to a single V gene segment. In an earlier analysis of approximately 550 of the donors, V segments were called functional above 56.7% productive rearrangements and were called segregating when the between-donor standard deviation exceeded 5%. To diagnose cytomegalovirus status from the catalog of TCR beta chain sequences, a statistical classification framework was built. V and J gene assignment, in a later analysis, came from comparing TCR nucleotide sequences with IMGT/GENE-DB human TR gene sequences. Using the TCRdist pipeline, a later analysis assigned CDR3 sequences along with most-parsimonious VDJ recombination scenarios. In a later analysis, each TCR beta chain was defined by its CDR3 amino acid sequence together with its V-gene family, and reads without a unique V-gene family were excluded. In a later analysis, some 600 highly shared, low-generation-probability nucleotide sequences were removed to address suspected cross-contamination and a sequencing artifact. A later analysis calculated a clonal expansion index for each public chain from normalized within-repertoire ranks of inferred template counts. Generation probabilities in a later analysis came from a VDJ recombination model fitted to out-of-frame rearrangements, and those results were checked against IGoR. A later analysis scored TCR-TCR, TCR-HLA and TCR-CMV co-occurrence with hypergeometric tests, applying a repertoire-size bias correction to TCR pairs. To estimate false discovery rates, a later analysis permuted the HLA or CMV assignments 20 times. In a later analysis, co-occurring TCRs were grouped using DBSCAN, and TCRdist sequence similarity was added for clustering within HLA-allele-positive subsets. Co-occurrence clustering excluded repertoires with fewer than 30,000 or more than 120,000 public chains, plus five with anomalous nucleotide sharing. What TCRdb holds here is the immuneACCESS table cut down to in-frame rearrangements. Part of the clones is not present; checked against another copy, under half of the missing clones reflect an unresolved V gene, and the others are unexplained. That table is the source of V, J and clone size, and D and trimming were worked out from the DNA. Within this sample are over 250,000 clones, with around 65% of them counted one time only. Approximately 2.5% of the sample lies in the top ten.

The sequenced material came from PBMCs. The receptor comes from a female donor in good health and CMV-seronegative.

The CDR3 in this case is CASSAGQNYGYTF. Read as DNA, the sequence is TGTGCCAGCAGTGCCGGACAGAACTATGGCTACACCTTC. Recombination connected TRBV6-4 to TRBJ1-2; the D region possibly corresponds to TRBD1 (6 bases align). Including the terminal cysteine and phenylalanine, the CDR3 comprises 13 residues. Only CDR3 DNA is held: 39 bases, read in frame from base 1. Taken from the germline V gene, the CDR1 and CDR2 loops are MRHNA and SNTAGT. V was cut back by 4 bases and J by 2 bases, leaving a gap of 8 bases between them.